This T cell receptor (beta chain) was documented in a study of cytomegalovirus exposure and HLA in healthy donors. At the level of the study: One earlier analysis, a look at approximately 180 million T cells, found some 100 million unique TCR beta sequences.

V was clipped by 10 bases and J by 6 bases, with 22 bases between them. This CDR3 region has 14 residues. Per the germline V gene, CDR1 is ENHRY and CDR2 is SYGVKD. The PCR made use of 60 Vbeta and 13 Jbeta primers. The data were produced by immunoSEQ multiplex PCR, yet TCRdb's version contains in-frame clones alone and is incomplete. Of roughly 130,000 clones listed, roughly four fifths are singletons. The V call is TRBV10-3, the J call TRBJ2-7, with D possibly being TRBD2 (7 bases). The origin of this receptor is a woman aged 40 to 49 in good health and CMV-seropositive. Sequenced material: PBMCs. CDR3 in amino acids: CATWEGGERGEQYF. CDR3 nucleotides: TGTGCCACTTGGGAGGGGGGCGAAAGGGGCGAGCAGTACTTC.